This TCR beta chain was found in a study of blood T cell repertoires in COVID-19. Study information: Samples representing acute and convalescent COVID-19 were sourced from the United States, Italy and Spain. The analysed material was cDNA or gDNA that came from T cells, B-cell-depleted T cells, or PBMCs.

Some clones are missing from TCRdb's copy, which holds only in-frame ones; the method was immunoSEQ multiplex PCR. Seen here are approximately 180,000 clones, roughly 87% observed once, and the top ten hold roughly 1.2%. Those enrolled, adults aged 18 to 89 years, came from roughly 22 US areas. Participants' own reports of clinical history determined their cohort assignment. The CDR3 runs 13 residues. Trimming took off 4 bases at V and 4 bases at J, with 7 bases between the two ends. The germline V gene encodes CDR1 SGHVS and CDR2 FQNEAQ. The sequencing sample was made of PBMCs or T cells enriched from blood (not recorded which). V gene TRBV7-8 combines with J gene TRBJ2-2; D is uncertain. The TCR was taken from a human donor with acute COVID-19. The donor label of this sample is uncertain. The CDR3 loop reads CASSSSTTGELFF. CDR3 coding DNA: TGTGCCAGCAGCTCTTCTACCACCGGGGAGCTGTTTTTT.